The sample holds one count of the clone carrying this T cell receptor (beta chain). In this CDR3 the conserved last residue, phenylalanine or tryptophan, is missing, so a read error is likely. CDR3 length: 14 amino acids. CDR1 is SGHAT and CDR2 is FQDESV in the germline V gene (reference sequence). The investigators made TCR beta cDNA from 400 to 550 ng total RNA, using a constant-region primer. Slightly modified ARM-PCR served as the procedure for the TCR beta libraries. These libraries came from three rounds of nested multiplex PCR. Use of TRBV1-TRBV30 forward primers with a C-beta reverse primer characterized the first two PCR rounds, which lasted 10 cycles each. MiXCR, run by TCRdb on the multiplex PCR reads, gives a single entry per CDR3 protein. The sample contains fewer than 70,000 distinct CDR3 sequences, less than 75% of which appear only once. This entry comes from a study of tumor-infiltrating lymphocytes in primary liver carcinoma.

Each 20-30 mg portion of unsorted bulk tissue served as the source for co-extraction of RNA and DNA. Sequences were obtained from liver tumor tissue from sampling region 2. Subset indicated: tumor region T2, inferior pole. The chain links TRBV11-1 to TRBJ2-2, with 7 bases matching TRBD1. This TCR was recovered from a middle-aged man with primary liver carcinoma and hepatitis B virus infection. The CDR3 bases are TGTACCAGCAGCTTTACAGGGGTTGCCGGGGAGCTGTTTTCT. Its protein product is CTSSFTGVAGELFS.